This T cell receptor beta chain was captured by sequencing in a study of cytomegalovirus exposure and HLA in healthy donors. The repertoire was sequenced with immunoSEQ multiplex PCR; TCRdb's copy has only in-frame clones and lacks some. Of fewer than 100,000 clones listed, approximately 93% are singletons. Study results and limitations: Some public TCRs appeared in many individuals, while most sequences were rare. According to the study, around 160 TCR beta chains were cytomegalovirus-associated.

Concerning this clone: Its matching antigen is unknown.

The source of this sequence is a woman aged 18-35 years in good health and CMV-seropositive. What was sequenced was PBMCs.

The CDR3 protein is CASNTRTGGSYEQYF. As DNA, the CDR3 is TGTGCCAGTAACACCCGGACGGGGGGCTCCTACGAGCAGTACTTC. V is TRBV6-5 and J is TRBJ2-7; 7 nucleotides agree with TRBD2. Trimming removed 9 bases from V and 0 bases from J; junction bases left unmatched: 11. The CDR3 covers 15 residues. Germline V CDR1 and CDR2: MNHEY, SVGAGI.